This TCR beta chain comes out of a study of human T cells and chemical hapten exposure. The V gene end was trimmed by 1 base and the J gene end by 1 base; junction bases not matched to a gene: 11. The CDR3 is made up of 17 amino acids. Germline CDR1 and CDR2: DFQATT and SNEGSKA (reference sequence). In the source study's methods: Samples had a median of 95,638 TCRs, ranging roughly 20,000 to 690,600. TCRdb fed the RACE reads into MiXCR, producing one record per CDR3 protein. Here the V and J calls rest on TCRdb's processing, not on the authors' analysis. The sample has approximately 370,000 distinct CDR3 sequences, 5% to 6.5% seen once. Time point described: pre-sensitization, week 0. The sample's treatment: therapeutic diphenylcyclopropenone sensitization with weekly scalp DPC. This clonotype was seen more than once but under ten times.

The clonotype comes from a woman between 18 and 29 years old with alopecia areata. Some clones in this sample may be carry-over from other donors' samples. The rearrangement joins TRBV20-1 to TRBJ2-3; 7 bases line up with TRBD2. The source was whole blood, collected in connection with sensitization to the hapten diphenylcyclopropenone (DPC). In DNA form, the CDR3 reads TGCAGTGCTAGAGTCCCCCTTGCGCTAGCGGGCACAGATACGCAGTATTTT. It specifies CSARVPLALAGTDTQYF.